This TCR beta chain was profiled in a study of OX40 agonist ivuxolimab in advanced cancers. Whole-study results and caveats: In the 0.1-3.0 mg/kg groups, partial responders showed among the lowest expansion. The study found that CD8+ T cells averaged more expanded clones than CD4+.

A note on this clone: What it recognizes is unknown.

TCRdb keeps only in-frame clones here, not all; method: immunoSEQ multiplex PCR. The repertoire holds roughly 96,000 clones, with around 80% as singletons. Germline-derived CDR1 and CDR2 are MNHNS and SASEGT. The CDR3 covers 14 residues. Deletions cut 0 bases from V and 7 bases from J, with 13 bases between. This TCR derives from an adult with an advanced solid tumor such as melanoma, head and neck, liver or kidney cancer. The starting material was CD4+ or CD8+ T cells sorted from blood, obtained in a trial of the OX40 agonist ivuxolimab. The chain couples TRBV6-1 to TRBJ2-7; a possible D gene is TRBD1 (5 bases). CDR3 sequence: CASSEAMVPGEQYF. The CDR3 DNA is TGTGCCAGCAGTGAAGCGATGGTCCCAGGGGAGCAGTACTTC.